These T cell receptor beta chains were read from a single sample in a study of CD8+ T cells in alopecia areata. Some clones are missing from TCRdb's copy, which holds only in-frame ones; the method was immunoSEQ multiplex PCR. The sample gives over 30,000 clones, approximately 80% of which show up once; 15% to 20% is in the top ten. The sample comprised NKG2D-low CD8+ T cells sorted from blood. These receptors were collected from a human donor with alopecia areata. Each CDR3 is given with its conserved first and last residue. D genes are given only for firm matches. Expanded clones get a size class; other rows say once, few or many, or leave the size out.

J gene	clone size	V gene	D gene	CDR3 protein	CDR3 DNA
TRBJ2-7	.	TRBV7-6	.	CASSLAGINDEQYF	TGTGCCAGCAGCTTAGCTGGGATTAACGACGAGCAGTACTTC
TRBJ2-7	once	TRBV4-1	TRBD2	CASSRSTSGNYEQYF	TGCGCCAGCAGCCGGTCGACTAGCGGAAACTACGAGCAGTACTTC
TRBJ2-7	.	TRBV9	.	CASSAGPGDTYEQYF	TGTGCCAGCAGCGCTGGGCCAGGGGATACCTACGAGCAGTACTTC
TRBJ1-5	.	TRBV2	.	CASSRTDSNQPQHF	TGTGCCAGCAGTCGGACAGATAGCAATCAGCCCCAGCATTTT
TRBJ1-5	.	TRBV7-8	.	CASSLEGTGNQPQHF	TGTGCCAGCAGCTTAGAGGGAACGGGCAATCAGCCCCAGCATTTT
TRBJ2-1	.	TRBV5-6	TRBD2	CASSQGLAEKNEQFF	TGTGCCAGCAGCCAAGGACTAGCGGAAAAGAATGAGCAGTTCTTC
TRBJ2-5	.	TRBV27	.	CASSSAETQYF	TGTGCCAGCAGTTCCGCGGAGACCCAGTACTTC
TRBJ1-4	.	TRBV7-8	.	CASLRTPPARAPNEKLFF	TGTGCCAGCCTCCGGACCCCTCCGGCCCGGGCCCCTAATGAAAAACTGTTTTTT
TRBJ2-3	once	TRBV25-1	.	CASSGERDTDTQYF	TGTGCCAGCAGTGGCGAACGTGACACAGATACGCAGTATTTT
TRBJ1-1	.	TRBV6-5	TRBD1	CASSPVRQGRTEAFF	TGTGCCAGCAGCCCTGTACGACAGGGAAGAACTGAAGCTTTCTTT
TRBJ2-2	.	TRBV28	TRBD2	CASRLTPGLAGELFF	TGTGCCAGCAGACTTACCCCGGGACTAGCCGGGGAGCTGTTTTTT
TRBJ2-7	.	TRBV4-1	.	CASQNIGQSYEQYF	TGCGCCAGCCAAAATATCGGACAGAGCTACGAGCAGTACTTC
TRBJ2-7	once	TRBV6-1	.	CASSRQGMYEQYF	TGTGCCAGCAGTCGGCAGGGTATGTACGAGCAGTACTTC
TRBJ2-1	.	TRBV13	TRBD2	CASSFLASGGPSSYNEQFF	TGTGCCAGCAGCTTTCTGGCTAGCGGGGGGCCCTCCTCCTACAATGAGCAGTTCTTC
TRBJ2-7	once	TRBV6-1	.	CASSEAPTDSYEQYF	TGTGCCAGCAGTGAAGCCCCGACAGACTCCTACGAGCAGTACTTC
TRBJ2-1	.	TRBV19	.	CASTHGGDRHYNEQFF	TGTGCCAGTACCCATGGGGGGGACAGACACTACAATGAGCAGTTCTTC
TRBJ2-3	.	TRBV2	TRBD1	CASCSGTGSTDTQYF	TGTGCCAGTTGCTCCGGGACAGGGAGCACAGATACGCAGTATTTT
TRBJ2-7	.	TRBV5-1	TRBD1	CASSSGQGKTYEQYF	TGCGCCAGCAGCTCCGGACAGGGGAAGACCTACGAGCAGTACTTC
TRBJ1-2	.	TRBV14	.	CASSQDWASYGYTF	TGTGCCAGCAGCCAAGATTGGGCCAGCTATGGCTACACCTTC
TRBJ2-1	.	TRBV5-1	.	CASSLPGTLDEQFF	TGCGCCAGCAGCTTGCCCGGGACGTTGGATGAGCAGTTCTTC
TRBJ1-1	.	TRBV19	.	CASSIDVIGGTEAFF	TGTGCCAGTAGTATAGATGTGATCGGGGGGACTGAAGCTTTCTTT
TRBJ2-7	.	TRBV4-1	TRBD2	CASSHTSEYEQYF	TGCGCCAGCAGCCACACTAGCGAATACGAGCAGTACTTC
TRBJ2-7	.	TRBV19	.	CASHDGGFPYEQYF	TGTGCCAGTCATGACGGAGGGTTCCCCTACGAGCAGTACTTC
TRBJ2-7	once	TRBV27	TRBD2	CASSLSGTRREQYF	TGTGCCAGCAGTTTATCGGGGACTAGGAGAGAGCAGTACTTC